This T cell receptor (beta chain) is drawn from a study of CD8+CD57+ T cells in acquired aplastic anemia. Only patients with CD8+CD57+ cell expansion on flow cytometry were chosen for sequencing. Researchers used genomic DNA as the template to profile TCR beta VDJ and CDR3. Each CDR3 protein gets one entry after TCRdb re-called the reads with MiXCR. The sample lists 450,000 to 600,000 distinct CDR3 sequences; approximately 33% were seen once. The CDR3 totals 14 residues. Trimming removed 2 bases from V and 4 bases from J; junction bases left unmatched: 3. The V call is TRBV12-3 or TRBV12-4, the J call TRBJ2-3; TRBD1 matches 7 bases. Material: sorted CD4+, CD8+, or CD8+CD57+ T cells (not recorded which) from PBMCs. This TCR came from a human donor with aplastic anemia. The CDR3 DNA follows: TGTGCCAGCAGTTTATGGCAGGGGGCAGATACGCAGTATTTT. This encodes CASSLWQGADTQYF.